Sequencing of this TCR beta chain was carried out in a study of identical twins. This clonotype has a handful of counts. Its antigen is undetermined. A universal primer site came from template switching; cDNA carried unique molecular identifiers. Via MiXCR, TCRdb re-called the 5' RACE reads, giving one row per CDR3 protein. The sample records over 200,000 distinct CDR3 sequences, more than 9% being singletons. Study observations and caveats: Among beta out-of-frame sequences, excess sharing between twins appeared weaker. Partly confounded zero-insertion analyses could result from invariant MAIT and iNKT cells. Models predicted too little out-of-frame TCR alpha sharing in monozygotic twins.

Germline CDR1 is MGHRA and CDR2 is YSYEKL. This CDR3 is 14 amino acids long. The V gene lost 0 bases and the J gene lost 3 bases, with 9 bases spanning the gap. The TCR comes from a man aged 45-65 years in good health. The sample consisted of memory T cells sorted from blood. The chain uses TRBV4-1 and TRBJ2-7, with a tentative D call TRBD1 (6 bases). CDR3 in DNA: TGCGCCAGCAGCCAAGAACAGGGATACTACGAGCAGTACTTC. This codes for CASSQEQGYYEQYF.